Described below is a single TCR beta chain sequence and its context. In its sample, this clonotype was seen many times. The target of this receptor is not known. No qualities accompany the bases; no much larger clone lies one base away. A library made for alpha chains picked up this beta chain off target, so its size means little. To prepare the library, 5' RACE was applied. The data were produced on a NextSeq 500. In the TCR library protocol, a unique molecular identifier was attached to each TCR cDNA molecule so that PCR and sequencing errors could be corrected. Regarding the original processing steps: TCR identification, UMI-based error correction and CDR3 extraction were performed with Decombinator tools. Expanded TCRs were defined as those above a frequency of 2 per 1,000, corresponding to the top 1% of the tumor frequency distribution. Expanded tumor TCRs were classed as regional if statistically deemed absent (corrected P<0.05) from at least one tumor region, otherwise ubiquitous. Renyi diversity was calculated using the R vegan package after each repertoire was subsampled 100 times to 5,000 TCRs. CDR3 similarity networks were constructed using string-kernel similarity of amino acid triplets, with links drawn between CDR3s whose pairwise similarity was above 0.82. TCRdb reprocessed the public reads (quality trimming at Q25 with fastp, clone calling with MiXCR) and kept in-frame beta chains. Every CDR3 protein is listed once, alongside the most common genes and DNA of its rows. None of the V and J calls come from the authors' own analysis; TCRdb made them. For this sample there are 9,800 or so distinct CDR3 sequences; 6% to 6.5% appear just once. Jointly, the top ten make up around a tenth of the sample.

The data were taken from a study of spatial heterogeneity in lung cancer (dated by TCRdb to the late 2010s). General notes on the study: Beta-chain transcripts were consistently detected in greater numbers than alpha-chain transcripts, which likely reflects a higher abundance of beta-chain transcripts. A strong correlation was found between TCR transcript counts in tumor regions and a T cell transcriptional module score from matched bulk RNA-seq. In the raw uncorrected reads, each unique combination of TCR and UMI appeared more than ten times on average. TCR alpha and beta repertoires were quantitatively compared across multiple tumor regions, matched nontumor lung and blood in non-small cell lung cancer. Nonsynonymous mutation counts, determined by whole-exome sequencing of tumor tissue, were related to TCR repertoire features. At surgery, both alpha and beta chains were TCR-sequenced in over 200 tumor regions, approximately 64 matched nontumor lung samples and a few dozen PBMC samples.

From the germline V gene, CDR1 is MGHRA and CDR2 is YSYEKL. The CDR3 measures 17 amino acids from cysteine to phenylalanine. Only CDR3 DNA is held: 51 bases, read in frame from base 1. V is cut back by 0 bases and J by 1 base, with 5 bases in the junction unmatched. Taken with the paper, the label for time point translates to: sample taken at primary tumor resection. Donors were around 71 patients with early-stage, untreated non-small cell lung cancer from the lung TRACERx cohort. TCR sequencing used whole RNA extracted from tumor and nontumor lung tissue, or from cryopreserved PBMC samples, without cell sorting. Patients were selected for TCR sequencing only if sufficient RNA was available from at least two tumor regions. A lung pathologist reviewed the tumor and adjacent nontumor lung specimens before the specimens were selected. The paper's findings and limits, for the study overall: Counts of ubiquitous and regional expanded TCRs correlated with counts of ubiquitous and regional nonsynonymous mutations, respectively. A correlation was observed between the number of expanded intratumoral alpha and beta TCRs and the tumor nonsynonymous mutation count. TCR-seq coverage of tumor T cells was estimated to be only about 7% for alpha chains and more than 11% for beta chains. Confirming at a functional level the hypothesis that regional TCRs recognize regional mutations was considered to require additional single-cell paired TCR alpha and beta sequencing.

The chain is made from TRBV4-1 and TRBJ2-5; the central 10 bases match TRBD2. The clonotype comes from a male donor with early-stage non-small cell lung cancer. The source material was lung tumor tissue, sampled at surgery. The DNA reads TGCGCCAGCAGCCAAGATATAACTAGCGGGGCCCAAGAGACCCAGTACTTC. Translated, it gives CASSQDITSGAQETQYF.